This T cell receptor (beta chain) appears in the sequencing data of a study of graft-versus-host responses after intestinal transplantation. The protocol was immunoSEQ multiplex PCR, while the TCRdb copy is restricted to in-frame clones and leaves out a portion. Of approximately 100,000 clones listed, around 86% are singletons. V lost 6 bases to trimming and J lost 6 bases; unmatched junction nucleotides: 6. This CDR3 has 13 amino acids. The V gene's germline CDR1 is MNHNY and CDR2 SVGAGI (reference sequence). The chain is built from TRBV6-6 and TRBJ1-2; 8 bases are shared with TRBD1. This receptor was taken from a human patient who received an intestinal transplant, so some T cells may come from the graft donor. This sample comprised PBMCs, obtained 255 days after intestinal transplant. This CDR3 is CASSSNRGNGYTF. DNA of the CDR3: TGTGCCAGCAGCTCCAACAGGGGGAATGGCTACACCTTC.